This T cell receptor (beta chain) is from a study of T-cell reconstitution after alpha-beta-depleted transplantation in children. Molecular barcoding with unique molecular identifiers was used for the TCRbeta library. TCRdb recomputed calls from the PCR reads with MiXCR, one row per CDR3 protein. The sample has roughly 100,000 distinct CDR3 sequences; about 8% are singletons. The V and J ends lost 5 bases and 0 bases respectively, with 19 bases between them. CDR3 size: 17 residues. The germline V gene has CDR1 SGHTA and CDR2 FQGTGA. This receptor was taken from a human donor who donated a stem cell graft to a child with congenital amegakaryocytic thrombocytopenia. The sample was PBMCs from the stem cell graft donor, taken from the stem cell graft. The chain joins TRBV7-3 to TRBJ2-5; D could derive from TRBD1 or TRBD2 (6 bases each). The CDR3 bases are TGTGCCAGCAGCCTGATGGGGGCTAGCGAGTACCAAGAGACCCAGTACTTC. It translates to CASSLMGASEYQETQYF.